Listed below are T cell receptor beta chains from one sample, sequenced in a study of cytomegalovirus exposure and HLA in healthy donors. The assay was immunoSEQ multiplex PCR, and TCRdb's table has in-frame clones only and misses some. The repertoire holds 120,000 to 150,000 clones, with 60% to 85% as singletons. Sequencing used PBMCs. These receptors originate from a young man in good health and CMV-seronegative. Both conserved end residues are part of each CDR3. The D gene is left open where the match is weak. Size is stated for part of the rows, as once, few or many counts, or as a class when the clone is expanded.

j_gene: TRBJ1-4; abundance: .; d_gene: TRBD1; v_gene: TRBV5-4; CDR3aa: CASSQGQRSEKLFF; CDR3nt: TGTGCCAGCAGCCAGGGACAGCGGAGTGAAAAACTGTTTTTT
j_gene: TRBJ2-3; abundance: .; d_gene: TRBD1; v_gene: TRBV6-1; CDR3aa: CASSSGTGSADTQYF; CDR3nt: TGTGCCAGCAGTTCCGGGACAGGGTCGGCAGATACGCAGTATTTT
j_gene: TRBJ2-6; abundance: once; d_gene: TRBD1; v_gene: TRBV18; CDR3aa: CASSSTGTADSGANVLTF; CDR3nt: TGTGCCAGCTCATCAACCGGGACAGCAGACTCTGGGGCCAACGTCCTGACTTTC
j_gene: TRBJ1-2; abundance: .; d_gene: TRBD1; v_gene: TRBV6-1; CDR3aa: CASTESVDRANYGYTF; CDR3nt: TGTGCCAGCACTGAATCCGTGGACAGGGCGAACTATGGCTACACCTTC
j_gene: TRBJ2-1; abundance: .; d_gene: .; v_gene: TRBV7-2; CDR3aa: CASSLAVGGAPYNEQFF; CDR3nt: TGTGCCAGCAGCTTAGCGGTAGGGGGGGCCCCGTACAATGAGCAGTTCTTC
j_gene: TRBJ2-7; abundance: .; d_gene: .; v_gene: TRBV25-1; CDR3aa: CASSEYGGTVYEQYF; CDR3nt: TGTGCCAGCAGTGAATATGGCGGAACTGTCTACGAGCAGTACTTC
j_gene: TRBJ2-1; abundance: few; d_gene: TRBD2; v_gene: TRBV11-1; CDR3aa: CASSSGGGSYNEQFF; CDR3nt: TGTGCCAGCAGCAGCGGGGGGGGCTCCTACAATGAGCAGTTCTTC
j_gene: TRBJ1-2; abundance: .; d_gene: .; v_gene: TRBV2; CDR3aa: CATPSNRAHGYTF; CDR3nt: TGTGCCACCCCCTCGAACAGGGCTCATGGCTACACCTTC
j_gene: TRBJ2-1; abundance: .; d_gene: .; v_gene: TRBV9; CDR3aa: CASSASGAVNEQFF; CDR3nt: TGTGCCAGCAGCGCCTCAGGCGCTGTAAATGAGCAGTTCTTC
j_gene: TRBJ2-6; abundance: .; d_gene: TRBD1; v_gene: TRBV5-5; CDR3aa: CASSLGDRGLDSGANVLTF; CDR3nt: TGTGCCAGCAGCTTGGGGGACAGGGGGCTAGACTCTGGGGCCAACGTCCTGACTTTC
j_gene: TRBJ2-5; abundance: .; d_gene: TRBD1; v_gene: TRBV5-1; CDR3aa: CASSPGTGGYQETQYF; CDR3nt: TGCGCCAGCAGCCCTGGGACAGGGGGGTACCAAGAGACCCAGTACTTC
j_gene: TRBJ2-7; abundance: .; d_gene: TRBD1; v_gene: TRBV4-3; CDR3aa: CASSRTWDRELYEQYF; CDR3nt: TGCGCCAGCAGCCGAACATGGGACAGGGAACTCTACGAGCAGTACTTC
j_gene: TRBJ1-4; abundance: .; d_gene: TRBD1; v_gene: TRBV5-1; CDR3aa: CASSSGQGNEKLFF; CDR3nt: TGCGCCAGCAGCTCCGGACAGGGTAATGAAAAACTGTTTTTT
j_gene: TRBJ2-1; abundance: .; d_gene: .; v_gene: TRBV11-2; CDR3aa: CASSSYPTAGDTNEQFF; CDR3nt: TGTGCCAGCAGCTCGTATCCGACCGCGGGGGACACCAATGAGCAGTTCTTC
j_gene: TRBJ2-7; abundance: .; d_gene: .; v_gene: TRBV30; CDR3aa: CAWSDDRIRGDEQYF; CDR3nt: TGTGCCTGGAGTGATGACAGGATCCGCGGCGACGAGCAGTACTTC
j_gene: TRBJ2-2; abundance: .; d_gene: .; v_gene: TRBV7-3; CDR3aa: CASSFDSYTGELFF; CDR3nt: TGTGCCAGCAGCTTTGACAGTTACACCGGGGAGCTGTTTTTT
j_gene: TRBJ1-6; abundance: .; d_gene: .; v_gene: TRBV5-1; CDR3aa: CASSLEVLSYNSPLHF; CDR3nt: TGCGCCAGCAGCTTGGAAGTACTCTCCTATAATTCACCCCTCCACTTT
j_gene: TRBJ2-2; abundance: .; d_gene: .; v_gene: TRBV5-4; CDR3aa: CASSSQGGTGELFF; CDR3nt: TGTGCCAGCAGCTCGCAGGGGGGCACCGGGGAGCTGTTTTTT
j_gene: TRBJ1-5; abundance: .; d_gene: TRBD1; v_gene: TRBV2; CDR3aa: CASSEGTGGGNQPQHF; CDR3nt: TGTGCCAGCAGTGAGGGGACAGGGGGAGGCAATCAGCCCCAGCATTTT
j_gene: TRBJ1-4; abundance: few; d_gene: TRBD1; v_gene: TRBV19; CDR3aa: CASTGQGASEKLFF; CDR3nt: TGTGCCAGTACCGGACAGGGGGCGAGTGAAAAACTGTTTTTT
j_gene: TRBJ1-2; abundance: once; d_gene: .; v_gene: TRBV18; CDR3aa: CASSPSTGNYGYTF; CDR3nt: TGTGCCAGCTCACCAAGCACAGGGAACTATGGCTACACCTTC
j_gene: TRBJ1-1; abundance: .; d_gene: .; v_gene: TRBV9; CDR3aa: CASSQFPRGATEAFF; CDR3nt: TGTGCCAGCAGCCAATTCCCGCGGGGGGCTACTGAAGCTTTCTTT
j_gene: TRBJ2-3; abundance: .; d_gene: .; v_gene: TRBV4-3; CDR3aa: CASSHTGDTDTQYF; CDR3nt: TGCGCCAGCAGCCACACGGGGGACACAGATACGCAGTATTTT
j_gene: TRBJ2-1; abundance: .; d_gene: TRBD2; v_gene: TRBV5-1; CDR3aa: CASSLEGLDEQFF; CDR3nt: TGCGCCAGCAGCTTGGAAGGACTAGATGAGCAGTTCTTC
j_gene: TRBJ2-7; abundance: .; d_gene: .; v_gene: TRBV7-6; CDR3aa: CASSLGLGYEQYF; CDR3nt: TGTGCCAGCAGCTTGGGACTGGGCTACGAGCAGTACTTC
j_gene: TRBJ1-4; abundance: .; d_gene: TRBD1; v_gene: TRBV5-1; CDR3aa: CASSDPQGAGEKLFF; CDR3nt: TGCGCCAGCAGCGACCCACAGGGGGCGGGTGAAAAACTGTTTTTT
j_gene: TRBJ1-1; abundance: few; d_gene: .; v_gene: TRBV5-6; CDR3aa: CASSLGGRRTEAFF; CDR3nt: TGTGCCAGCAGCTTGGGTGGCAGGAGGACTGAAGCTTTCTTT
j_gene: TRBJ2-1; abundance: .; d_gene: TRBD2; v_gene: TRBV9; CDR3aa: CASSVARERGDWDEQFF; CDR3nt: TGTGCCAGCAGCGTAGCCCGTGAGCGGGGAGATTGGGATGAGCAGTTCTTC
j_gene: TRBJ2-1; abundance: .; d_gene: .; v_gene: TRBV7-8; CDR3aa: CASTLDGSSYNEQFF; CDR3nt: TGTGCCAGCACCTTGGATGGGAGCTCCTACAATGAGCAGTTCTTC
j_gene: TRBJ2-5; abundance: .; d_gene: TRBD1; v_gene: TRBV29-1; CDR3aa: CSVSRHRGGETQYF; CDR3nt: TGCAGCGTCTCAAGGCACAGGGGTGGTGAGACCCAGTACTTC
j_gene: TRBJ1-1; abundance: many; d_gene: .; v_gene: TRBV28; CDR3aa: CASSPLEGLRLNTEAFF; CDR3nt: TGTGCCAGCAGCCCTTTGGAGGGGTTGAGGCTGAACACTGAAGCTTTCTTT
j_gene: TRBJ2-1; abundance: .; d_gene: .; v_gene: TRBV5-6; CDR3aa: CASSLASGAYNEQFF; CDR3nt: TGTGCCAGCAGCTTAGCAAGCGGAGCCTACAATGAGCAGTTCTTC
j_gene: TRBJ1-2; abundance: .; d_gene: .; v_gene: TRBV5-4; CDR3aa: CASSPEGGLGYGYTF; CDR3nt: TGTGCCAGCAGCCCGGAGGGGGGGCTCGGCTATGGCTACACCTTC
j_gene: TRBJ1-2; abundance: .; d_gene: .; v_gene: TRBV5-1; CDR3aa: CASSALDSTDGYTF; CDR3nt: TGCGCCAGCAGCGCCCTGGACTCTACCGACGGCTACACCTTC
j_gene: TRBJ2-2; abundance: .; d_gene: TRBD1; v_gene: TRBV7-9; CDR3aa: CASSLDRVWTGELFF; CDR3nt: TGTGCCAGCAGCTTGGACAGGGTGTGGACCGGGGAGCTGTTTTTT
j_gene: TRBJ2-2; abundance: .; d_gene: .; v_gene: TRBV2; CDR3aa: CASSEVSPGGPGELFF; CDR3nt: TGTGCCAGCAGTGAAGTGAGCCCAGGAGGCCCCGGGGAGCTGTTTTTT
j_gene: TRBJ2-7; abundance: .; d_gene: .; v_gene: TRBV9; CDR3aa: CASSVGDWSSYEQYF; CDR3nt: TGTGCCAGCAGCGTAGGCGACTGGAGCTCCTACGAGCAGTACTTC
j_gene: TRBJ2-5; abundance: .; d_gene: .; v_gene: TRBV6-6; CDR3aa: CASSSQGRKETQYF; CDR3nt: TGTGCCAGCAGTTCGCAGGGGCGTAAAGAGACCCAGTACTTC
j_gene: TRBJ2-1; abundance: once; d_gene: .; v_gene: TRBV9; CDR3aa: CASSVGGLKSYNEQFF; CDR3nt: TGTGCCAGCAGCGTAGGCGGACTAAAATCCTACAATGAGCAGTTCTTC
j_gene: TRBJ1-6; abundance: .; d_gene: .; v_gene: TRBV7-9; CDR3aa: CASSTIRDSSPLHF; CDR3nt: TGTGCCAGCAGCACCATACGGGACTCTTCACCCCTCCACTTT
j_gene: TRBJ2-7; abundance: .; d_gene: .; v_gene: TRBV7-8; CDR3aa: CASSSNRQLWEQYF; CDR3nt: TGTGCCAGCAGCTCGAACCGACAGCTATGGGAGCAGTACTTC
j_gene: TRBJ2-7; abundance: .; d_gene: .; v_gene: TRBV5-1; CDR3aa: CASSLIPGEGNEQYF; CDR3nt: TGCGCCAGCAGCTTGATTCCAGGGGAGGGGAACGAGCAGTACTTC
j_gene: TRBJ1-6; abundance: .; d_gene: TRBD1; v_gene: TRBV19; CDR3aa: CASSMTGGSSPLHF; CDR3nt: TGTGCCAGTAGTATGACAGGGGGGAGTTCACCCCTCCACTTT
j_gene: TRBJ2-3; abundance: .; d_gene: TRBD2; v_gene: TRBV7-6; CDR3aa: CASSPSRTSGGSSILTDTQYF; CDR3nt: TGTGCCAGCAGCCCCAGCCGGACTAGCGGGGGAAGTTCGATCCTCACAGATACGCAGTATTTT
j_gene: TRBJ1-4; abundance: .; d_gene: .; v_gene: TRBV4-1; CDR3aa: CASSPHRDISLANEKLFF; CDR3nt: TGCGCCAGCAGCCCCCACCGAGATATAAGTTTAGCTAATGAAAAACTGTTTTTT
j_gene: TRBJ2-7; abundance: .; d_gene: .; v_gene: TRBV7-9; CDR3aa: CASSPEGAFYEQYF; CDR3nt: TGTGCCAGCAGCCCCGAAGGGGCTTTTTACGAGCAGTACTTC
j_gene: TRBJ2-5; abundance: few; d_gene: TRBD2; v_gene: TRBV5-1; CDR3aa: CASSLGTSGPETQYF; CDR3nt: TGCGCCAGCAGCTTGGGGACTAGCGGACCAGAGACCCAGTACTTC
j_gene: TRBJ1-6; abundance: .; d_gene: .; v_gene: TRBV7-8; CDR3aa: CASRENRLNSPLHF; CDR3nt: TGTGCCAGCAGAGAGAACCGCCTTAATTCACCCCTCCACTTT
j_gene: TRBJ1-2; abundance: .; d_gene: TRBD1; v_gene: TRBV27; CDR3aa: CASRSSGTVCGYTF; CDR3nt: TGTGCCAGCAGATCGTCCGGGACAGTATGTGGCTACACCTTC
j_gene: TRBJ1-2; abundance: .; d_gene: TRBD1; v_gene: TRBV4-3; CDR3aa: CASSQSPGTGGAYGYTF; CDR3nt: TGCGCCAGCAGCCAAAGCCCGGGGACAGGGGGCGCCTATGGCTACACCTTC
j_gene: TRBJ2-7; abundance: .; d_gene: TRBD1; v_gene: TRBV10-3; CDR3aa: CAISESGGQGPYEQYF; CDR3nt: TGTGCCATCAGTGAGTCTGGGGGACAGGGCCCCTACGAGCAGTACTTC
j_gene: TRBJ2-1; abundance: .; d_gene: .; v_gene: TRBV7-3; CDR3aa: CASSTRLDGEQFF; CDR3nt: TGTGCCAGCAGCACCCGACTAGACGGGGAGCAGTTCTTC
j_gene: TRBJ2-7; abundance: .; d_gene: TRBD1; v_gene: TRBV5-6; CDR3aa: CASSPGTAYEQYF; CDR3nt: TGTGCCAGCAGCCCGGGGACAGCCTACGAGCAGTACTTC
j_gene: TRBJ1-5; abundance: .; d_gene: .; v_gene: TRBV4-3; CDR3aa: CASSQLPNQPQHF; CDR3nt: TGCGCCAGCAGCCAGCTACCCAATCAGCCCCAGCATTTT
j_gene: TRBJ1-2; abundance: .; d_gene: TRBD1; v_gene: TRBV19; CDR3aa: CASSIEGTANYGYTF; CDR3nt: TGTGCCAGTAGTATAGAGGGGACAGCCAACTATGGCTACACCTTC
j_gene: TRBJ1-1; abundance: .; d_gene: TRBD1; v_gene: TRBV19; CDR3aa: CASRPTGDTEAFF; CDR3nt: TGTGCCAGTAGGCCTACAGGGGACACTGAAGCTTTCTTT